This T cell receptor (beta chain) derives from a study of T-cell reconstitution after alpha-beta-depleted transplantation in children. A library of TCRbeta sequences, prepared with unique molecular identifiers, was generated. TCRdb reprocessed the PCR reads with MiXCR, giving one entry per CDR3 protein. The sample carries hundreds of thousands of distinct CDR3 sequences, more than 10% recorded once. V lost 2 bases to trimming and J lost 1 base, with 12 bases between them. CDR3 length: 16 residues. From germline, CDR1 is MNHNS and CDR2 SASEGT. Here the sequenced sample was PBMCs from the stem cell graft donor, taken from the stem cell graft. This clonotype was sampled from a human donor who donated a stem cell graft to a child with acute lymphoblastic leukemia. The chain carries TRBV6-1 and TRBJ1-5; the D gene is possibly TRBD1 (5 bases). The CDR3 sequence: CASSELVGVSNQPQHF. CDR3 sequence (DNA): TGTGCCAGCAGTGAATTGGTAGGGGTGAGCAATCAGCCCCAGCATTTT.